These T cell receptor beta chains were read from a single sample in a study of T cells after somatic rescue of genetic block. Clones were read by immunoSEQ multiplex PCR, and TCRdb kept only the in-frame ones, dropping some. There are 9,500 to 15,000 clones in the sample; under 85% occur only once, and 20% lies in the top ten. Material for sequencing was peripheral blood mononuclear cells (PBMCs). These receptors were collected from a boy younger than 18. Both conserved end residues are part of each CDR3. D genes are given only for firm matches. For some rows the clone size is stated as once, few or many, or as a class when expanded; others skip it.

abundance	d_gene	v_gene	j_gene	CDR3nt	CDR3aa
NA	TRBD2	TRBV27	TRBJ2-3	TGTGCCAGCAGTCCCTTCGCGGGGGGCCGCACAGATACGCAGTATTTT	CASSPFAGGRTDTQYF
NA	NA	TRBV27	TRBJ1-5	TGTGCCAGCAGTCTGGGACTAAGCAATCAGCCCCAGCATTTT	CASSLGLSNQPQHF
NA	NA	TRBV30	TRBJ1-1	TGTGCCTGGAGTTGGGGACACATGAACACTGAAGCTTTCTTT	CAWSWGHMNTEAFF
NA	NA	TRBV29-1	TRBJ2-5	TGCAGCGTTGATCCCGTAGGGGAGACCCAGTACTTC	CSVDPVGETQYF
NA	TRBD2	TRBV28	TRBJ2-3	TGTGCCAGCAGCCATAGGCTAGCGGGGAAGGCAGATACGCAGTATTTT	CASSHRLAGKADTQYF
NA	NA	TRBV7-6	TRBJ2-7	TGTGCCAGCAGCTTTGGTGGGCAGGGGTCTTCCTACGAGCAGTACTTC	CASSFGGQGSSYEQYF
NA	NA	TRBV10-3	TRBJ1-5	TGTGCCATCAGTGAGTCGGGAGGGGCGGGCAATCAGCCCCAGCATTTT	CAISESGGAGNQPQHF
few	TRBD1	TRBV11-3	TRBJ1-1	TGTGCCAGCAGCTTCCGGGACAGGGGGCCGGTGGACACTGAAGCTTTCTTT	CASSFRDRGPVDTEAFF
NA	NA	TRBV5-1	TRBJ2-1	TGCGCCAGCAGCTTCTTGACAGGCCCCAATGAGCAGTTCTTC	CASSFLTGPNEQFF
NA	NA	TRBV7-9	TRBJ1-1	TGTGCCAGCAGCTTCCCTTGGACCGACCTCATGAACACTGAAGCTTTCTTT	CASSFPWTDLMNTEAFF
NA	NA	TRBV5-1	TRBJ2-1	TGCGCCAGCAGCTTGGAGCCTCGGGGGTTTAGCTCCTACAATGAGCAGTTCTTC	CASSLEPRGFSSYNEQFF
NA	NA	TRBV28	TRBJ1-6	TGTGCCAGCAGTTTATTAGGGAAATCACCCCTCCACTTT	CASSLLGKSPLHF
NA	NA	TRBV6-1	TRBJ1-5	TGTGCCAGCAGACCGGGACAAGGCAATCAGCCCCAGCATTTT	CASRPGQGNQPQHF
NA	TRBD2	TRBV27	TRBJ2-7	TGTGCCAGCAGTTTTAGCGGGGGGAACGAGCAGTACTTC	CASSFSGGNEQYF
NA	NA	TRBV10-2	TRBJ1-5	TGCGCCAGCAGTGACAGGGTTGGAGAACCCCAGCATTTT	CASSDRVGEPQHF
NA	TRBD1	TRBV28	TRBJ2-5	TGTGCCAGCAGTCGGACAGGGGGCGCCTGGGAGACCCAGTACTTC	CASSRTGGAWETQYF
NA	NA	TRBV5-1	TRBJ1-4	TGCGCCAGCGGTTTGGGGGACGGACAAAATGAAAAACTGTTTTTT	CASGLGDGQNEKLFF
NA	NA	TRBV28	TRBJ1-5	TGTGCCAGCAGTTTGGTCCTCAATCAGCCCCAGCATTTT	CASSLVLNQPQHF
NA	TRBD2	TRBV7-9	TRBJ2-1	TGTGCCAGCAGCTTAGATGGGACTAGCGTTGAGCAGTTCTTC	CASSLDGTSVEQFF
NA	TRBD2	TRBV11-1	TRBJ2-7	TGTGCCAGCAGCTGGGAGGGTCTATACGAGCAGTACTTC	CASSWEGLYEQYF
NA	NA	TRBV7-9	TRBJ2-5	TGTGCCAGCAGCTTAGTCGGGTCCAGGCTGGAGACCCAGTACTTC	CASSLVGSRLETQYF
few	TRBD1	TRBV2	TRBJ2-5	TGTGCCAGCAGTGAGGACAGGGAAGAGACCCAGTACTTC	CASSEDREETQYF
NA	TRBD2	TRBV18	TRBJ2-3	TGTGCCAGCTCACCACTAGCGGGAGGAACAGATACGCAGTATTTT	CASSPLAGGTDTQYF
NA	NA	TRBV19	TRBJ2-4	TGTGCCAGTAGTTGGGCGGGAGCCAAAAACATTCAGTACTTC	CASSWAGAKNIQYF
NA	NA	TRBV5-1	TRBJ2-2	TGCGCCAGCAGCTCCCATTTGGGGGCCACCGGGGAGCTGTTTTTT	CASSSHLGATGELFF
NA	NA	TRBV6-5	TRBJ2-5	TGTGCCAGCAGTTACTCGGAGGGGGGAGAGACCCAGTACTTC	CASSYSEGGETQYF
NA	TRBD1	TRBV27	TRBJ2-7	TGTGCCAGCAGGTCCGGGACAGGGAGTTCCTACGAGCAGTACTTC	CASRSGTGSSYEQYF
NA	TRBD2	TRBV4-2	TRBJ2-6	TGTGCCAGCAGCCCAGAAGGAGCGGGGGGGCCCTCTGGGGCCAACGTCCTGACTTTC	CASSPEGAGGPSGANVLTF
NA	NA	TRBV7-9	TRBJ2-2	TGTGCCAGCAGCTTAGGTTGGGACACCGGGGAGCTGTTTTTT	CASSLGWDTGELFF
NA	NA	TRBV5-5	TRBJ2-7	TGTGCCAGCAGCTATAACGAACTAACTGCCTACGAGCAGTACTTC	CASSYNELTAYEQYF
few	NA	TRBV6-6	TRBJ2-7	TGTGCCAGCAGTTACGGACCCTACGAGCAGTACTTC	CASSYGPYEQYF
medium-sized	NA	TRBV5-4	TRBJ1-3	TGTGCCAGCAGCTTGTTTGGAACCTCTGGAAACACCATATATTTT	CASSLFGTSGNTIYF
NA	NA	TRBV5-1	TRBJ2-2	TGCGCCAGCAGCCCAGAGGGGAGCGGGGAGCTGTTTTTT	CASSPEGSGELFF
NA	NA	TRBV7-9	TRBJ1-3	TGTGCCAGCAGCCCAACCCCACAGGCCATCTCTGGAAACACCATATATTTT	CASSPTPQAISGNTIYF
NA	NA	TRBV7-9	TRBJ1-5	TGTGCCAGCAGCTTCAACGGGGTAGGTCAGCCCCAGCATTTT	CASSFNGVGQPQHF
NA	TRBD2	TRBV19	TRBJ2-7	TGTGCCAGTAGTATAGCCCTGGGGGGCTCCGGGACTAGCGCCTACGAGCAGTACTTC	CASSIALGGSGTSAYEQYF
few	NA	TRBV5-1	TRBJ2-3	TGCGCCAGCAGCTTCCCGGCAGGGGCCACAGATACGCAGTATTTT	CASSFPAGATDTQYF
NA	NA	TRBV2	TRBJ1-6	TGTGCCAGCAGTGAGGCTGGGATTAGGGGTAAGACACCCCTCCACTTT	CASSEAGIRGKTPLHF
NA	TRBD2	TRBV5-1	TRBJ2-7	TGCGCCAGCAGCGGCGGACTAGCGGGAGGGTACGAGCAGTACTTC	CASSGGLAGGYEQYF
NA	NA	TRBV5-4	TRBJ1-2	TGTGCCAGCAGCTTGGACAGCCCTAACTATGGCTACACCTTC	CASSLDSPNYGYTF
few	TRBD2	TRBV6-5	TRBJ2-1	TGTGCCAGCAGTTTCCTAGCGGGAGTGCTCGGTGAGCAGTTCTTC	CASSFLAGVLGEQFF
few	NA	TRBV7-9	TRBJ1-1	TGTGCCAGCAGCTCTATTATAGGGTGGGCTTTCTTT	CASSSIIGWAFF
few	TRBD2	TRBV7-9	TRBJ2-2	TGTGCCAGCAGCTTACGGCGAGGCGGGGGGCCCGGCACCGGGGAGCTGTTTTTT	CASSLRRGGGPGTGELFF
once	TRBD1	TRBV6-4	TRBJ2-3	TGTGCCAGCAGTCGACAGGGTTCAAGGAATACGCAGTATTTT	CASSRQGSRNTQYF
NA	NA	TRBV6-5	TRBJ1-2	TGTGCCAGCAGTGAAGTAGCAGGGAATGGCTACACCTTC	CASSEVAGNGYTF
once	TRBD1	TRBV28	TRBJ1-3	TGTGCCAGCAGTCCGGCAGGGGGCCCCTCTGGAAACACCATATATTTT	CASSPAGGPSGNTIYF
few	TRBD2	TRBV11-1	TRBJ2-5	TGTGCCAGCAGCGCATCGAGCGGGGGGCTGGGAGAGACCCAGTACTTC	CASSASSGGLGETQYF
NA	NA	TRBV14	TRBJ1-6	TGTGCCAGCAGCCAAGGAACCCTAATCCAGGCCCTCCACTTT	CASSQGTLIQALHF
NA	TRBD2	TRBV13	TRBJ2-1	TGTGCCAGCAGTCCTCGACTAGCGGGGACCCATGAGCAGTTCTTC	CASSPRLAGTHEQFF
NA	NA	TRBV21-1	TRBJ2-3	TGTGCCAGCAGCAAAGGTAGACAGGGGGTTTCCACAGATACGCAGTATTTT	CASSKGRQGVSTDTQYF
NA	NA	TRBV9	TRBJ2-1	TGTGCCAGCAGCGTAGGTTCCTATAACAATGAGCAGTTCTTC	CASSVGSYNNEQFF
NA	NA	TRBV7-9	TRBJ2-6	TGTGCCAGCAGCTTAAGTGCACGCCGGGCCAACGTCCTGACTTTC	CASSLSARRANVLTF
NA	NA	TRBV6-6	TRBJ2-7	TGTGCCAGCAGGGGAGTGCTCTACTACGAGCAGTACTTC	CASRGVLYYEQYF
NA	NA	TRBV5-4	TRBJ2-4	TGTGCCAGCAGCTTGGCCCCCGACAGGGCCAAAAACATTCAGTACTTC	CASSLAPDRAKNIQYF
few	NA	TRBV7-9	TRBJ2-2	TGTGCCAGCAGCCGACAGGAGATTAACACCGGGGAGCTGTTTTTT	CASSRQEINTGELFF
NA	NA	TRBV19	TRBJ1-2	TGTGCCAGTAGTGGGGGACGGTTCCTCTATGGCTACACCTTC	CASSGGRFLYGYTF
few	NA	TRBV12-5	TRBJ2-3	TGTGCTAGTTTAGAAGGGCCCCTCACAGATACGCAGTATTTT	CASLEGPLTDTQYF
NA	NA	TRBV19	TRBJ1-5	NA	CASSIVLAQGQPQHF
NA	NA	TRBV18	TRBJ2-5	TGTGCCAGCTCACCGACACCCTCGTACCAGGGGGGGATGTCCGGGTACTTC	CASSPTPSYQGGMSGYF